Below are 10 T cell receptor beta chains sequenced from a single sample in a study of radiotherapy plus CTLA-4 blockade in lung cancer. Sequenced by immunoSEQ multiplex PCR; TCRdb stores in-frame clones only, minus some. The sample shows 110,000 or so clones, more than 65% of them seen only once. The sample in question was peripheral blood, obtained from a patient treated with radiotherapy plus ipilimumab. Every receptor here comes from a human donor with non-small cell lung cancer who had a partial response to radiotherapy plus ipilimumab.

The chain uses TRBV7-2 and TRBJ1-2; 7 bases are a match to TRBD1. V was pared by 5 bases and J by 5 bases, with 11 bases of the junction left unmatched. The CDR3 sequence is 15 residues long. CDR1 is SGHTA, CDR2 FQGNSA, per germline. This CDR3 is CASSDVTGTAYGYTF. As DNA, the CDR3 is TGTGCCAGCAGCGACGTCACCGGGACAGCTTATGGCTACACCTTC.

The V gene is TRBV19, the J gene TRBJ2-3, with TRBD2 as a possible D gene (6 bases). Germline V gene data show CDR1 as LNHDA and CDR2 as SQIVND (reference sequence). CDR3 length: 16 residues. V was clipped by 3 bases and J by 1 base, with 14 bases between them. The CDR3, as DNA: TGTGCCAGTAGTATCAGAGGGCCGGGGGGCACAGATACGCAGTATTTT. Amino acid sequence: CASSIRGPGGTDTQYF.

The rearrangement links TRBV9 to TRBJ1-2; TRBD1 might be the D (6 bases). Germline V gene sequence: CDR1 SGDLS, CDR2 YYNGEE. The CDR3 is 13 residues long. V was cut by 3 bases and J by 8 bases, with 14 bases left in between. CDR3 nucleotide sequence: TGTGCCAGCAGCGCCCGACAGGTGGGAGGCTACACCTTC. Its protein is CASSARQVGGYTF.

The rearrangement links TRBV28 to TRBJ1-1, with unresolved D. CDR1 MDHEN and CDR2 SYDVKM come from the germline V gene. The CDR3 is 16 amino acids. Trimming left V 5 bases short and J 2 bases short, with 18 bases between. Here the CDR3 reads CASSTPGASENTEAFF. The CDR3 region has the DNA TGTGCCAGCAGTACACCAGGTGCTTCCGAAAACACTGAAGCTTTCTTT.

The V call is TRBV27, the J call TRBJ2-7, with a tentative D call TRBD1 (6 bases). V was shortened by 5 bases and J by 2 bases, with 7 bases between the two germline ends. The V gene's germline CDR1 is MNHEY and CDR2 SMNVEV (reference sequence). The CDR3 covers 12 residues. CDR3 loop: CASSPGAYEQYV. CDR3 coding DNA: TGTGCCAGCAGTCCAGGGGCCTACGAGCAGTACGTC.

The CDR3 sequence is CASTPNYEQYF. CDR3 sequence (DNA): TGTGCCAGCACCCCCAACTACGAGCAGTACTTC. The rearrangement joins TRBV2 to TRBJ2-7; D gene unclear. The V and J ends lost 7 bases and 3 bases respectively, with 7 bases between them. The CDR3 is 11 residues long. Germline V gene lookup returns CDR1 SNHLY and CDR2 FYNNEI.

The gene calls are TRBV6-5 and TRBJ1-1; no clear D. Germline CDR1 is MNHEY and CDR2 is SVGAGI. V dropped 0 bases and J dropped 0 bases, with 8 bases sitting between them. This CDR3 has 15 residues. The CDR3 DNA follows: TGTGCCAGCAGTTACTCGATCCGGGTGAACACTGAAGCTTTCTTT. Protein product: CASSYSIRVNTEAFF.

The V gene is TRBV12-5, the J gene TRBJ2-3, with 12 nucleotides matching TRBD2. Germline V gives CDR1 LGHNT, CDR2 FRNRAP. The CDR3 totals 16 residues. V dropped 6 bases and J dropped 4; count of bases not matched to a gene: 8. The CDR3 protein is CASGPGLAGTADTQYF. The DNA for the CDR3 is TGTGCTAGTGGACCTGGACTAGCGGGAACCGCAGATACGCAGTATTTT.

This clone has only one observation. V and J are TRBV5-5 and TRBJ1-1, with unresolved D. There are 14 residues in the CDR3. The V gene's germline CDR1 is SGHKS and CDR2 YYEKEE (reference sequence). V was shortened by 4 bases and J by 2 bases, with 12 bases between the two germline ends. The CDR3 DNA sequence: TGTGCCAGCAGCCTAGTTAGAAAAAACACTGAAGCTTTCTTT. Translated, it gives CASSLVRKNTEAFF.

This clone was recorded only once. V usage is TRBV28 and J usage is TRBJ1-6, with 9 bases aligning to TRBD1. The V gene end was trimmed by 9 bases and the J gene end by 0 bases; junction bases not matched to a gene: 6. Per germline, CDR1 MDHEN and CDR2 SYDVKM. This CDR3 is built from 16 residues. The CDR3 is CARRTGGGSYNSPLHF. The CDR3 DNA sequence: TGTGCCAGACGAACAGGGGGCGGCTCCTATAATTCACCCCTCCACTTT.